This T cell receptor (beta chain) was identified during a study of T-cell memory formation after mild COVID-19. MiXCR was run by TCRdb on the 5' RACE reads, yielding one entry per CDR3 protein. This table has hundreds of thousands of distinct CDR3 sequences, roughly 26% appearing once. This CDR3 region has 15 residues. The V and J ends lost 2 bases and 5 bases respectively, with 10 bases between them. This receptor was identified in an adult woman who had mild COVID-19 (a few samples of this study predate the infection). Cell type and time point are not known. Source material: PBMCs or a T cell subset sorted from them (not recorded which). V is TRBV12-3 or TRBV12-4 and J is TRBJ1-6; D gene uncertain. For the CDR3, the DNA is TGTGCCAGCAGTTTATCAGGCCAGAATAATTCACCCCTCCACTTT. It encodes CASSLSGQNNSPLHF.